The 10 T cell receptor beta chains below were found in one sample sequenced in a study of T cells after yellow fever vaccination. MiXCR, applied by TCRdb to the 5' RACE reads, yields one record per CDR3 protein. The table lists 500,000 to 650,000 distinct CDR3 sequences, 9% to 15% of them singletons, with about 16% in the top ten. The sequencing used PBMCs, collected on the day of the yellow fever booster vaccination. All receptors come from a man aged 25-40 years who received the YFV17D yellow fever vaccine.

In DNA, the CDR3 is TGTGCCAGCAGCGTAGAGGCGGATGATCAGCCCCAGCATTTT. This sequence encodes CASSVEADDQPQHF. The rearrangement joins TRBV9 to TRBJ1-5; D call uncertain. Germline V CDR1 and CDR2: SGDLS, YYNGEE. The V end was cut by 0 bases, the J end by 5 bases, with 9 bases between. CDR3 length equals 14 residues.

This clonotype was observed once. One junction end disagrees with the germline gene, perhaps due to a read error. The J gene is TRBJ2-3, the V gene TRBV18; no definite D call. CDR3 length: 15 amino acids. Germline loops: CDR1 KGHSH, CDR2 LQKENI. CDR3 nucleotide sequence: TGTGCCAGCTCACGAAGACCTGAACTACGTGGTACGCGGTATTTT. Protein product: CASSRRPELRGTRYF.

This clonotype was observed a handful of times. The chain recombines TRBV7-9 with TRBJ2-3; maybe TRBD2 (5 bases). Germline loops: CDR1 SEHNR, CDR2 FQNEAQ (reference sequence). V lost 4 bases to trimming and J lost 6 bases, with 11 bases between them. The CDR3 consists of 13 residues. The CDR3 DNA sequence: TGTGCCAGCAGCTGGGCGGAGGCGGATACGCAGTATTTT. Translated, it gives CASSWAEADTQYF.

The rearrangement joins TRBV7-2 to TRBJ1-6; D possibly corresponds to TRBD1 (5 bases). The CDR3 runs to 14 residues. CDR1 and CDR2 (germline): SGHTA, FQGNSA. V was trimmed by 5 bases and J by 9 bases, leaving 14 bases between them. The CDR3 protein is CASSPRRGGSPLHF. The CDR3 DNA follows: TGTGCCAGCAGCCCCCGGCGGGGGGGTTCACCCCTCCACTTT. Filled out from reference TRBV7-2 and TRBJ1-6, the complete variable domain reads GAGVSQSPSNKVTEKGKDVELRCDPISGHTALYWYRQSLGQGLEFLIYFQGNSAPDKSGLPSDRFSAERTGGSVSTLTIQRTQQEDSAVYLCASSPRRGGSPLHFGNGTRLTVT.

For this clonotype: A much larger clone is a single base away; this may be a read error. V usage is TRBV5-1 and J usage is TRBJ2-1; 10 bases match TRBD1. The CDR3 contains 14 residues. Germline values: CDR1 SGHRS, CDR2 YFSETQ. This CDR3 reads CSSSLGQGGNEQFF. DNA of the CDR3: TGCTCCAGCAGCCTCGGACAGGGGGGGAATGAGCAGTTCTTC.

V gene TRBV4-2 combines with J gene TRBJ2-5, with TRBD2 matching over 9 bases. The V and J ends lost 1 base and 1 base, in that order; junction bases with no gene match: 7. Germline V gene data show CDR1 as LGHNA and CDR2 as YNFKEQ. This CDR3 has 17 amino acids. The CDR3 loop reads CASSQVASGARQETQYF. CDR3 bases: TGTGCCAGCAGCCAAGTAGCTAGCGGGGCCCGCCAAGAGACCCAGTACTTC.

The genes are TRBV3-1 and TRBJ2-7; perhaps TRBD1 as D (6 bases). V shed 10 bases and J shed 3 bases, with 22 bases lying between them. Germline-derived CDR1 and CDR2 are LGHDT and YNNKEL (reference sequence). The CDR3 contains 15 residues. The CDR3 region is CANPGAAIWGYEQYF. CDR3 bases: TGTGCCAACCCAGGGGCAGCAATTTGGGGCTACGAGCAGTACTTC.

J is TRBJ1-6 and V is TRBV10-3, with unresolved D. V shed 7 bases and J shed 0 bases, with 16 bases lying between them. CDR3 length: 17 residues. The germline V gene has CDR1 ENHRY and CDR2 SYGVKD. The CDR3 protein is CAITGSWGSSYNSPLHF. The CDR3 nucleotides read TGTGCCATCACCGGAAGTTGGGGAAGCTCCTATAATTCACCCCTCCACTTT.

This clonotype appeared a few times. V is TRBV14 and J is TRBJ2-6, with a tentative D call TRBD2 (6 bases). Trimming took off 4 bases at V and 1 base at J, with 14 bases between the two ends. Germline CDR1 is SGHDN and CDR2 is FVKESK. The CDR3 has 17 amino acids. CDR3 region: CASSLTGLFSGANVLTF. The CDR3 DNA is TGTGCCAGCAGCCTCACGGGACTGTTTTCTGGGGCCAACGTCCTGACTTTC.

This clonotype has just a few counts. The CDR3 DNA reads TGTGCCAGCAGTTCACCGGGGGGGCAAGAGACCCAGTACTTC. Translation: CASSSPGGQETQYF. This chain joins TRBV28 and TRBJ2-5; 8 bases map to TRBD2. The CDR3 has 14 residues. Losses at the gene ends were 4 bases for V and 2 bases for J; bases not matched to a gene: 3. The germline V gene has CDR1 MDHEN and CDR2 SYDVKM.